This is a list of T cell receptor beta chains from one sample in a study of blood T cell repertoires in COVID-19. TCRdb's table, derived via immunoSEQ multiplex PCR, lists solely in-frame clones and lacks some. The sample includes 210,000 or so clones, roughly 80% of them seen just once. Sequencing was carried out using peripheral blood. All receptors derive from a woman of 80 years or more with acute or convalescent COVID-19. Both conserved end residues are part of each CDR3. The D gene is left open where the match is weak. Not every row has a clone size; where given, it reads once, few, many or a size class.

clone size: -; J gene: TRBJ2-3; D gene: -; V gene: TRBV20-1; CDR3 protein: CSARDEGEYF; CDR3 DNA: TGCAGTGCTAGAGATGAGGGCGAGTATTTT
clone size: once; J gene: TRBJ1-2; D gene: -; V gene: TRBV15; CDR3 protein: CATSRDIRTETYGYTF; CDR3 DNA: TGTGCCACCAGCAGAGATATACGGACTGAGACCTATGGCTACACCTTC
clone size: -; J gene: TRBJ2-7; D gene: -; V gene: TRBV5-7; CDR3 protein: CASSPSGPIYEQYF; CDR3 DNA: TGTGCCAGCAGCCCATCGGGTCCAATCTACGAGCAGTACTTC
clone size: -; J gene: TRBJ1-1; D gene: TRBD1; V gene: TRBV9; CDR3 protein: CASSAGTGAYWTEAFF; CDR3 DNA: TGTGCCAGCAGTGCCGGGACAGGGGCGTATTGGACTGAAGCTTTCTTT
clone size: few; J gene: TRBJ1-3; D gene: TRBD1; V gene: TRBV3-1/TRBV3-2; CDR3 protein: CASSQGTGAGNTIYF; CDR3 DNA: TGTGCCAGCAGCCAGGGGACAGGGGCGGGAAACACCATATATTTT
clone size: once; J gene: TRBJ2-2; D gene: TRBD1; V gene: TRBV5-1; CDR3 protein: CASSLVGGQGGTGELFF; CDR3 DNA: TGCGCCAGCAGCTTGGTTGGAGGACAGGGGGGCACCGGGGAGCTGTTTTTT
clone size: once; J gene: TRBJ1-2; D gene: TRBD1; V gene: TRBV7-2; CDR3 protein: CASSQDRVGGYTF; CDR3 DNA: TGTGCCAGCAGCCAGGACAGGGTTGGGGGCTACACCTTC
clone size: -; J gene: TRBJ1-5; D gene: TRBD1; V gene: TRBV3-1/TRBV3-2; CDR3 protein: CASSQDLTGWQPQHF; CDR3 DNA: TGTGCCAGCAGCCAAGATTTGACAGGGTGGCAGCCCCAGCATTTT
clone size: few; J gene: TRBJ1-1; D gene: TRBD1; V gene: TRBV9; CDR3 protein: CASSVGTGLNTEAFF; CDR3 DNA: TGTGCCAGCAGCGTAGGGACAGGGTTGAACACTGAAGCTTTCTTT
clone size: once; J gene: TRBJ2-2; D gene: -; V gene: TRBV6-2/TRBV6-3; CDR3 protein: CASSTRPATGELFF; CDR3 DNA: TGTGCCAGCAGCACCAGGCCAGCCACCGGGGAGCTGTTTTTT
clone size: -; J gene: TRBJ1-4; D gene: -; V gene: TRBV5-1; CDR3 protein: CASSLTGEKLFF; CDR3 DNA: TGCGCCAGCAGCTTAACAGGGGAAAAACTGTTTTTT
clone size: -; J gene: TRBJ1-3; D gene: TRBD1; V gene: TRBV7-9; CDR3 protein: CASSPDRFSGNTIYF; CDR3 DNA: TGTGCCAGCAGCCCGGACAGGTTCTCTGGAAACACCATATATTTT
clone size: -; J gene: TRBJ2-7; D gene: TRBD1; V gene: TRBV6-5; CDR3 protein: CASRVGTGAYEQYF; CDR3 DNA: TGTGCCAGCAGGGTTGGGACAGGTGCCTACGAGCAGTACTTC
clone size: -; J gene: TRBJ1-5; D gene: TRBD1; V gene: TRBV30; CDR3 protein: CAWSPGGQPNQPQHF; CDR3 DNA: TGTGCCTGGTCCCCAGGGGGACAGCCAAATCAGCCCCAGCATTTT
clone size: few; J gene: TRBJ2-1; D gene: -; V gene: TRBV19; CDR3 protein: CASSIDSTGKQQFF; CDR3 DNA: TGTGCCAGTAGTATAGATTCAACAGGGAAGCAGCAGTTCTTC
clone size: -; J gene: TRBJ1-2; D gene: -; V gene: TRBV2; CDR3 protein: CASSDTGLYGYTF; CDR3 DNA: TGTGCCAGCAGTGACACAGGGCTCTATGGCTACACCTTC
clone size: -; J gene: TRBJ2-1; D gene: TRBD2; V gene: TRBV18; CDR3 protein: CASSPLLAENEQFF; CDR3 DNA: TGTGCCAGCTCACCTCTACTAGCGGAAAATGAGCAGTTCTTC
clone size: once; J gene: TRBJ1-1; D gene: -; V gene: TRBV6-5; CDR3 protein: CASNQFRGATEAFF; CDR3 DNA: TGTGCCAGCAACCAATTCCGAGGAGCCACTGAAGCTTTCTTT
clone size: -; J gene: TRBJ2-5; D gene: TRBD2; V gene: TRBV9; CDR3 protein: CASSASGGASMAQYF; CDR3 DNA: TGTGCCAGCAGCGCTAGCGGGGGGGCTTCGATGGCCCAGTACTTC
clone size: -; J gene: TRBJ2-5; D gene: TRBD1; V gene: TRBV18; CDR3 protein: CASSPGTGLETQYF; CDR3 DNA: TGTGCCAGCTCACCGGGGACAGGGCTTGAGACCCAGTACTTC
clone size: -; J gene: TRBJ1-2; D gene: -; V gene: TRBV4-2; CDR3 protein: CASSQEAGGLYGYTF; CDR3 DNA: TGTGCCAGCAGCCAAGAGGCAGGTGGGCTCTATGGCTACACCTTC
clone size: -; J gene: TRBJ2-7; D gene: TRBD1; V gene: TRBV6-8; CDR3 protein: CASSVQGATVGEQYF; CDR3 DNA: TGTGCCAGCAGTGTCCAGGGGGCCACAGTCGGCGAGCAGTACTTC
clone size: -; J gene: TRBJ2-7; D gene: TRBD2; V gene: TRBV5-4; CDR3 protein: CASSLTSGSIYEQYF; CDR3 DNA: TGTGCCAGCAGCTTGACTAGCGGGAGTATTTACGAGCAGTACTTC
clone size: -; J gene: TRBJ2-2; D gene: -; V gene: TRBV19; CDR3 protein: CASHTRTGELFF; CDR3 DNA: TGTGCCAGTCATACTAGGACCGGGGAGCTGTTTTTT
clone size: many; J gene: TRBJ2-7; D gene: -; V gene: TRBV28; CDR3 protein: CASSPQGTYEQYF; CDR3 DNA: TGTGCCAGCAGTCCTCAGGGGACCTACGAGCAGTACTTC
clone size: many; J gene: TRBJ2-4; D gene: -; V gene: TRBV18; CDR3 protein: CASSPWDKGNNIQYF; CDR3 DNA: TGTGCCAGCTCACCATGGGACAAGGGGAATAACATTCAGTACTTC
clone size: -; J gene: TRBJ2-3; D gene: -; V gene: TRBV29-1; CDR3 protein: CSVANLEDTQYF; CDR3 DNA: TGCAGCGTTGCGAACTTAGAGGATACGCAGTATTTT
clone size: -; J gene: TRBJ2-1; D gene: TRBD1; V gene: TRBV9; CDR3 protein: CASSVRTGGDEQFF; CDR3 DNA: TGTGCCAGCAGCGTAAGGACAGGGGGGGATGAGCAGTTCTTC
clone size: -; J gene: TRBJ1-1; D gene: TRBD1; V gene: TRBV5-4; CDR3 protein: CASSWGDRGMTEAFF; CDR3 DNA: TGTGCCAGCAGCTGGGGGGACAGGGGAATGACTGAAGCTTTCTTT
clone size: -; J gene: TRBJ2-7; D gene: TRBD2; V gene: TRBV24-1; CDR3 protein: CATARGAYEQYF; CDR3 DNA: TGTGCCACCGCTCGGGGGGCCTACGAGCAGTACTTC
clone size: -; J gene: TRBJ1-2; D gene: -; V gene: TRBV30; CDR3 protein: CAWSVGLGGYTF; CDR3 DNA: TGTGCCTGGAGTGTAGGCCTCGGGGGCTACACCTTC
clone size: once; J gene: TRBJ1-2; D gene: TRBD1; V gene: TRBV5-1; CDR3 protein: CASSLGTGGSSNYGYTF; CDR3 DNA: TGCGCCAGCAGCTTGGGAACAGGGGGCTCATCTAACTATGGCTACACCTTC
clone size: -; J gene: TRBJ1-2; D gene: -; V gene: TRBV4-3; CDR3 protein: CASSQDVGQHYGYTF; CDR3 DNA: TGCGCCAGCAGCCAAGATGTCGGACAGCACTATGGCTACACCTTC
clone size: -; J gene: TRBJ1-2; D gene: TRBD1; V gene: TRBV5-8; CDR3 protein: CASSLDGQGGDYGYTF; CDR3 DNA: TGTGCCAGCAGCTTGGACGGACAGGGTGGGGACTATGGCTACACCTTC
clone size: -; J gene: TRBJ1-5; D gene: -; V gene: TRBV5-1; CDR3 protein: CASSLGGGDGNQPQHF; CDR3 DNA: TGCGCCAGCAGCCTCGGGGGGGGCGACGGCAATCAGCCCCAGCATTTT
clone size: -; J gene: TRBJ2-7; D gene: -; V gene: TRBV19; CDR3 protein: CASSASTSGSYEQYF; CDR3 DNA: TGTGCCAGTAGTGCTTCGACTAGTGGCTCCTACGAGCAGTACTTC
clone size: -; J gene: TRBJ2-7; D gene: -; V gene: TRBV7-2; CDR3 protein: CASSGAVPYEQYF; CDR3 DNA: TGTGCCAGCAGCGGGGCGGTCCCCTACGAGCAGTACTTC
clone size: -; J gene: TRBJ2-1; D gene: TRBD1; V gene: TRBV5-1; CDR3 protein: CASSLEIGQVPGNEQFF; CDR3 DNA: TGCGCCAGCAGCTTGGAAATAGGACAGGTCCCGGGCAATGAGCAGTTCTTC
clone size: -; J gene: TRBJ2-1; D gene: TRBD2; V gene: TRBV18; CDR3 protein: CASSPPGGGYNEQFF; CDR3 DNA: TGTGCCAGCTCACCACCGGGGGGGGGTTACAATGAGCAGTTCTTC
clone size: -; J gene: TRBJ2-2; D gene: -; V gene: TRBV6-2/TRBV6-3; CDR3 protein: CASSYSFAGSTGELFF; CDR3 DNA: TGTGCCAGCAGTTACAGCTTTGCGGGGAGCACCGGGGAGCTGTTTTTT
clone size: -; J gene: TRBJ1-2; D gene: -; V gene: TRBV15; CDR3 protein: CATTDRLAGYTF; CDR3 DNA: TGTGCCACCACTGACAGGCTAGCTGGCTACACCTTC
clone size: once; J gene: TRBJ1-4; D gene: -; V gene: TRBV28; CDR3 protein: CASSLEFATNEKLFF; CDR3 DNA: TGTGCCAGCAGTTTAGAGTTTGCAACTAATGAAAAACTGTTTTTT
clone size: -; J gene: TRBJ1-3; D gene: TRBD1; V gene: TRBV6-6; CDR3 protein: CASSYSEGGWNTIYF; CDR3 DNA: TGTGCCAGCAGTTACTCAGAAGGGGGCTGGAACACCATATATTTT
clone size: -; J gene: TRBJ2-7; D gene: -; V gene: TRBV4-2; CDR3 protein: CASSQDAASLKEQYF; CDR3 DNA: TGTGCCAGCAGCCAAGATGCGGCTAGCTTGAAAGAGCAGTACTTC
clone size: -; J gene: TRBJ1-5; D gene: TRBD1; V gene: TRBV2; CDR3 protein: CASSGDRGLHQPQHF; CDR3 DNA: TGTGCCAGCAGTGGGGACAGGGGGCTGCATCAGCCCCAGCATTTT